Here is one T cell receptor (beta chain) with its context. CDR3 length: 16 amino acids. From germline, CDR1 is MNHEY and CDR2 SVGAGI. The trim removed 2 bases at V and 1 base at J, leaving 6 bases unmatched. The entry originates in a study of T cell changes during pregnancy in multiple sclerosis. Sequenced by immunoSEQ multiplex PCR; TCRdb stores in-frame clones only, minus some. The sample consists of over 35,000 clones, about nine tenths of them appearing once. V and J are TRBV6-5 and TRBJ2-3, with 7 bases identical to TRBD2. This sequence was found in a female donor in good health, enrolled as a control in a pregnancy study. Specimen: CD4+ T cells from peripheral blood mononuclear cells, collected in the first trimester of pregnancy. The CDR3 sequence is CASSYGQSGGTDTQYF. As DNA, the CDR3 is TGTGCCAGCAGTTACGGTCAGAGCGGGGGCACAGATACGCAGTATTTT.